This entry concerns a single TCR beta chain. Its target is unknown. These data originate in a study of T-cell reconstitution after alpha-beta-depleted transplantation in children. Broader study findings: One year after transplant, T-cell counts and diversity came mostly from newly produced T cells. Expanded clones from the graft, numbering several hundred, reportedly supplied alpha-beta T cells about two months after transplant. Some patients' high day-60 TCRbeta diversity was attributed to recipient cells surviving conditioning.

This CDR3 spans 15 amino acids. Trimming left V 5 bases short and J 1 base short, with 12 bases between. Germline lookup yields CDR1 LNHNV and CDR2 YYDKDF (reference sequence). Preparation of the TCRbeta library involved a method that used unique molecular identifiers. TCRdb reprocessed the PCR reads via MiXCR and lists one record per CDR3 protein. The sample shows hundreds of thousands of distinct CDR3 sequences, under 15% of them seen only once. This chain uses TRBV15 with TRBJ2-1; D call uncertain. The clonotype was recovered from a girl aged 2-10 years with congenital amegakaryocytic thrombocytopenia, due to receive a stem cell transplant. Here the sequenced sample was PBMCs, taken before TCRalphabeta/CD19-depleted stem cell transplant. The CDR3 region is CATSSSGGSYNEQFF. In nucleotides, the CDR3 is TGTGCCACCAGCTCCTCGGGCGGTTCCTACAATGAGCAGTTCTTC.